The 22 T cell receptor beta chains given below trace back to one sample, sequenced in a study of blood T cell repertoires in COVID-19. The data were produced by immunoSEQ multiplex PCR, yet TCRdb's version contains in-frame clones alone and is incomplete. The sample comprises a few hundred thousand clones, around 89% of which are singletons, and approximately 0.84% rests with the top ten. The source material was peripheral blood. The receptors here all came from a man aged 25 to 40 with acute or convalescent COVID-19.

J is TRBJ2-7 and V is TRBV27; a weak D match, TRBD1 (6 bases). Germline V gene data show CDR1 as MNHEY and CDR2 as SMNVEV (reference sequence). The CDR3 covers 15 residues. V was shortened by 4 bases and J by 3 bases, with 16 bases between the two germline ends. In nucleotides, the CDR3 is TGTGCCAGCAGTTGGGGCCAGGGGCCAGACTACGAGCAGTACTTC. It yields the protein CASSWGQGPDYEQYF.

This rearrangement joins TRBV5-5 to TRBJ2-7; no reliable D call. The germline gives CDR1 SGHKS, CDR2 YYEKEE (reference sequence). V was trimmed by 3 bases and J by 1 base, leaving 8 bases between them. The CDR3 has 13 residues. CDR3 protein: CASSSGLSYEQYF. DNA for the CDR3: TGTGCCAGCAGCTCCGGGTTGTCCTACGAGCAGTACTTC.

This clone appeared a few times. The CDR3 bases are TGTGCCAGCAGCCAAGATCCAGGAAACACTGAAGCTTTCTTT. This sequence encodes CASSQDPGNTEAFF. The chain couples TRBV4-2 to TRBJ1-1; D unclear. V lost 0 bases to trimming and J lost 2 bases, with 7 bases between them. This CDR3 is built from 14 residues. CDR1 is LGHNA and CDR2 is YNFKEQ in the germline V gene.

The chain recombines TRBV27 with TRBJ2-5; 13 nucleotides agree with TRBD2. Trimming took 6 bases from V and 5 from J; bases not matched to a gene: 6. The CDR3 totals 15 residues. Germline lookup yields CDR1 MNHEY and CDR2 SMNVEV (reference sequence). In nucleotides, the CDR3 is TGTGCCAGCAGGGGAGGACTAGCGGGAGTTGAGACCCAGTACTTC. It encodes CASRGGLAGVETQYF.

The chain is built from TRBV29-1 and TRBJ1-3; 10 nucleotides align to TRBD1. V lost 2 bases, J lost 0 bases, and 7 bases stayed unmatched. Germline CDR1 and CDR2: SQVTM and ANQGSEA. The CDR3 is 17 amino acids. CDR3 sequence (DNA): TGCAGCGTTGAACGGGACAGGGGACGGAGCTCTGGAAACACCATATATTTT. It translates to CSVERDRGRSSGNTIYF.

This rearrangement joins TRBV27 to TRBJ1-5, with a tentative D call TRBD1 (5 bases). The germline V and J ends were trimmed by 10 bases and 5 bases, with 15 bases remaining between them. This CDR3 is 13 amino acids long. Germline V gene data show CDR1 as MNHEY and CDR2 as SMNVEV (reference sequence). CDR3 DNA sequence: TGTGCCACCGGGTCCAGGGCGGATCAGCCCCAGCATTTT. It codes for CATGSRADQPQHF.

V and J are TRBV12-5 and TRBJ1-5; 8 bases line up with TRBD1. The germline CDR1 and CDR2 sequences are LGHNT and FRNRAP. Losses at the gene ends were 0 bases for V and 2 bases for J; bases not matched to a gene: 3. The length of the CDR3 is 16 residues. The CDR3 bases are TGTGCTAGTGGTTTGGTCCTGGGACAGGGCAATCAGCCCCAGCATTTT. Translating gives CASGLVLGQGNQPQHF.

V gene TRBV29-1 combines with J gene TRBJ2-7, with TRBD1 as a possible D gene (6 bases). CDR1 is SQVTM and CDR2 is ANQGSEA in the germline V gene. The CDR3 extends over 11 amino acids. V lost 3 bases and J 6 bases, leaving 9 bases between the germline ends. The CDR3 sequence is CSVDRGGEQYF. CDR3 DNA: TGCAGCGTTGATCGAGGGGGCGAGCAGTACTTC.

The chain joins TRBV11-2 to TRBJ2-5; TRBD2 agrees at 12 bases. Germline V gene data show CDR1 as SGHAT and CDR2 as FQNNGV. J lost 3 bases, V lost 4 bases, and 3 bases had no gene match. This CDR3 spans 15 amino acids. In nucleotides, the CDR3 is TGTGCCAGCAGCTCGCTAGCGGGAGGGAAAGAGACCCAGTACTTC. Its translation is CASSSLAGGKETQYF. The variable domain in full, completed from reference TRBV11-2 and TRBJ2-5, reads EAGVAQSPRYKIIEKRQSVAFWCNPISGHATLYWYQQILGQGPKLLIQFQNNGVVDDSQLPKDRFSAERLKGVDSTLKIQPAKLEDSAVYLCASSSLAGGKETQYFGPGTRLLVL.

This clone was seen a single time. CDR3 in amino acids: CASSQRDGTQYF. Here the CDR3 DNA reads TGTGCCAGCTCACAGAGGGATGGGACCCAGTACTTC. The rearrangement links TRBV18 to TRBJ2-5; weak D call: TRBD2 (5 bases). Germline CDR1 KGHSH, CDR2 LQKENI. V was shortened by 4 bases and J by 7 bases, with 10 bases between the two germline ends. This CDR3 is built from 12 residues.

The chain uses TRBV6-5 and TRBJ1-2, with D unresolved. Germline CDR1 MNHEY, CDR2 SVGAGI. The CDR3 has 13 residues. V lost 0 bases, J lost 4 bases, and 6 bases lay in between. CDR3 sequence reads: CASSYSAVYGYTF. The DNA of the CDR3 is TGTGCCAGCAGTTACTCTGCAGTCTATGGCTACACCTTC.

This chain's CDR3 is CASSSTQGGETQYF. The CDR3 region has the DNA TGCGCCAGCAGCTCCACCCAGGGAGGAGAGACCCAGTACTTC. V is TRBV5-1 and J is TRBJ2-5; the D gene is possibly TRBD2 (6 bases). Trimming removed 3 bases from V and 4 bases from J, with 13 bases in between. Germline CDR1 SGHRS, CDR2 YFSETQ. This CDR3 is 14 amino acids long.

Regarding this clone: Other DNA sequences in this sample translate to the same CDR3. The rearrangement links TRBV5-1 to TRBJ1-2; TRBD1 matches at 8 bases. The CDR3 has 13 residues. Germline V gene lookup returns CDR1 SGHRS and CDR2 YFSETQ. V lost 2 bases to trimming and J lost 6 bases; unmatched junction nucleotides: 3. DNA for the CDR3: TGCGCCAGCAGCTTAGGACAGGGTAATGGCTACACCTTC. This sequence encodes CASSLGQGNGYTF.

This chain links TRBV28 with TRBJ2-1; 13 positions match TRBD2. The CDR3 has 17 residues. Per germline, CDR1 MDHEN and CDR2 SYDVKM. V lost 4 bases to trimming and J lost 6 bases; unmatched junction nucleotides: 9. CDR3 amino acids: CASSSTSGRALFNEQFF. The CDR3 DNA is TGTGCCAGCAGTTCCACTAGCGGGAGGGCCCTCTTCAATGAGCAGTTCTTC.

The V gene is TRBV2, the J gene TRBJ1-1; tentative D call: TRBD1 (6 bases). The CDR3 consists of 13 residues. The germline V gene has CDR1 SNHLY and CDR2 FYNNEI. V shed 4 bases and J shed 11 bases, with 17 bases lying between them. The CDR3 region has the DNA TGTGCCAGCAGTGGTTCCTTACAGGGTGTCGCTTTCTTT. This translates into CASSGSLQGVAFF.

The chain joins TRBV3-1 (or the pseudogene TRBV3-2) to TRBJ2-7; TRBD1 agrees at 7 bases. The CDR3 totals 13 residues. V lost 8 bases, J lost 2 bases, and 6 bases stayed unmatched. Germline loops: CDR1 LGHDT, CDR2 YNNKEL (reference sequence). The DNA of the CDR3 is TGTGCCAGCGCCTGGGACAGTGCCTACGAGCAGTACTTC. Amino acids: CASAWDSAYEQYF.

The chain employs TRBV19 and TRBJ1-1; TRBD1 might be the D (6 bases). CDR1 is LNHDA, CDR2 SQIVND, per germline (reference sequence). This CDR3 contains 10 residues. V lost 9 bases and J 9 bases, leaving 11 bases between the germline ends. CDR3 region: CASAGGQAFF. As DNA, the CDR3 is TGTGCCAGCGCGGGGGGGCAAGCTTTCTTT.

V is TRBV5-1 and J is TRBJ1-2; D possibly corresponds to TRBD1 (6 bases). Germline V gene lookup returns CDR1 SGHRS and CDR2 YFSETQ. The CDR3 covers 15 residues. The V end lost 0 bases, the J end lost 8 bases, and 17 bases lay between the germline ends. The DNA for the CDR3 is TGCGCCAGCAGCTTGGTGCAGGGGAGGGAGGAAGGCTACACCTTC. It yields the protein CASSLVQGREEGYTF.

The genes are TRBV5-4 and TRBJ2-5; 7 bases are shared with TRBD1. The CDR3 covers 14 residues. CDR1 and CDR2 from the germline V gene are SGHNT and YYREEE (reference sequence). Losses at the gene ends were 4 bases for V and 1 base for J; bases not matched to a gene: 4. The CDR3 DNA is TGTGCCAGCAGCCCGGGGACAGTCCAAGAGACCCAGTACTTC. Its translation: CASSPGTVQETQYF.

This sequence joins TRBV30 and TRBJ2-1; the D gene is possibly TRBD1 (6 bases). CDR3 length equals 15 residues. The germline V and J ends were trimmed by 0 bases and 4 bases, with 13 bases remaining between them. Germline values: CDR1 GTSNPN, CDR2 SVGIG (reference sequence). The CDR3 sequence: CAWSVQGSIYNEQFF. CDR3 DNA: TGTGCCTGGAGTGTACAGGGAAGCATTTACAATGAGCAGTTCTTC.

This clone was observed once. This chain uses TRBV4-1 with TRBJ2-2; a weak D match, TRBD2 (6 bases). Germline lookup yields CDR1 MGHRA and CDR2 YSYEKL. The CDR3 is 16 amino acids. Trimming left V 0 bases short and J 9 bases short, with 17 bases between. The CDR3 nucleotides are TGCGCCAGCAGCCAAGATAGGGGACTCTTCGGGCGGGAGCTGTTTTTT. Protein sequence: CASSQDRGLFGRELFF.

J is TRBJ2-1 and V is TRBV4-2, with no clear D. V was trimmed by 1 base and J by 6 bases, leaving 7 bases between them. The CDR3 loop spans 13 amino acids. Looked up from germline, CDR1 is LGHNA and CDR2 is YNFKEQ. The CDR3 protein is CASSQVSTNEQFF. The CDR3, as DNA: TGTGCCAGCAGCCAAGTCTCTACCAATGAGCAGTTCTTC.